The sequence of this TCR beta chain was determined in a study of blood T cell repertoires in COVID-19. Across the whole study: Donors in the United States, Italy and Spain gave samples during acute or convalescent COVID-19. From T cells, B-cell-depleted T cells, or PBMCs came the material, which was cDNA or gDNA.

Seattle's enrolled individuals joined amid active infection and were then monitored longitudinally. Methods used by the authors: Counts of nucleated cells, estimated from reference gene primer amplification, were obtained. The method was immunoSEQ multiplex PCR; TCRdb's version includes in-frame clones alone and lacks a portion of them. V, J and clone size derive from that table, while D and trimming were established from the DNA sequence. The top ten clones hold less than 9.5% of a sample with about 480,000 clones, around nine tenths of them seen once. Germline values: CDR1 KGHSH, CDR2 LQKENI. The CDR3 loop spans 13 amino acids. The V gene lost 8 bases and the J gene lost 2 bases, with 13 bases spanning the gap.

The specimen was peripheral blood. The TCR was taken from a woman aged 45-65 years with COVID-19, enrolled during active disease. J is TRBJ2-7 and V is TRBV18; D gene ambiguous. DNA for the CDR3: TGTGCCAGCACCCAGACACCGCCCTACGAGCAGTACTTC. Amino acid sequence: CASTQTPPYEQYF.